This T cell receptor beta chain was sequenced during a study of T cell responses to AZD1222 COVID-19 vaccine. Broader study findings: After two AZD1222 doses, spike-specific TCR breadth and depth rose versus day 0. Dominant at 160-218 and 743-854, vaccine-associated CD4 TCRs also spanned spike. After the peak T cell response, and only then, were repertoires sampled.

Only in-frame clones appear in the TCRdb table, and some are missing; sequencing was by immunoSEQ multiplex PCR. The sample consists of roughly 53,000 clones, roughly 83% of them appearing once. The CDR3 has 14 residues. Deletions cut 4 bases from V and 8 bases from J, with 17 bases between. CDR1 and CDR2 from the germline V gene are LNHDA and SQIVND (reference sequence). This clone came up a few times. The antigen is not known. This chain uses TRBV19 with TRBJ1-2; D is perhaps TRBD1 (5 bases). The TCR originated in an adult in good health. The starting material was peripheral blood, obtained on day 0 of AZD1222 vaccination. CDR3 region: CASSRSGINEGYTF. The DNA for the CDR3 is TGTGCCAGTAGTAGATCAGGGATCAACGAGGGCTACACCTTC.